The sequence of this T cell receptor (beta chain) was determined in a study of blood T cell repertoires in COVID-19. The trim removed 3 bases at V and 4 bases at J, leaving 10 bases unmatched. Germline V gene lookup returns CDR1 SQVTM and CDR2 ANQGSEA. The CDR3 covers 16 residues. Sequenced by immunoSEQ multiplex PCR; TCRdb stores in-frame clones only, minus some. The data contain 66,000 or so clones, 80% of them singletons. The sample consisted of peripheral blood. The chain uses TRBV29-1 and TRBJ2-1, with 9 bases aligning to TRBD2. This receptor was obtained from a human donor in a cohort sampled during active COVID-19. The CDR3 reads CSVDRPPAGGYNEQFF. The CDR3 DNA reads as TGCAGCGTTGACCGGCCCCCAGCGGGAGGTTACAATGAGCAGTTCTTC.